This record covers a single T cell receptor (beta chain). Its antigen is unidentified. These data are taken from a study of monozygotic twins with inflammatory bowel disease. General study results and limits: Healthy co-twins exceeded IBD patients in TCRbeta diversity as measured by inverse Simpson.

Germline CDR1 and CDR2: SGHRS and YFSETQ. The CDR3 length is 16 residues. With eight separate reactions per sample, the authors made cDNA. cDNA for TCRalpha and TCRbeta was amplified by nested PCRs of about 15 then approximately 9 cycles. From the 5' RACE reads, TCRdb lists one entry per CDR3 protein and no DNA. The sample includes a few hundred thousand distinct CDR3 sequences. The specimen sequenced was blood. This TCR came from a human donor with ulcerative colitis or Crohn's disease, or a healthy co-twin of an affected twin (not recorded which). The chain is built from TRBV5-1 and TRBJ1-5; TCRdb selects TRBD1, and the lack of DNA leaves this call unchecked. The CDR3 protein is CASSRALGQGHQPQHF.